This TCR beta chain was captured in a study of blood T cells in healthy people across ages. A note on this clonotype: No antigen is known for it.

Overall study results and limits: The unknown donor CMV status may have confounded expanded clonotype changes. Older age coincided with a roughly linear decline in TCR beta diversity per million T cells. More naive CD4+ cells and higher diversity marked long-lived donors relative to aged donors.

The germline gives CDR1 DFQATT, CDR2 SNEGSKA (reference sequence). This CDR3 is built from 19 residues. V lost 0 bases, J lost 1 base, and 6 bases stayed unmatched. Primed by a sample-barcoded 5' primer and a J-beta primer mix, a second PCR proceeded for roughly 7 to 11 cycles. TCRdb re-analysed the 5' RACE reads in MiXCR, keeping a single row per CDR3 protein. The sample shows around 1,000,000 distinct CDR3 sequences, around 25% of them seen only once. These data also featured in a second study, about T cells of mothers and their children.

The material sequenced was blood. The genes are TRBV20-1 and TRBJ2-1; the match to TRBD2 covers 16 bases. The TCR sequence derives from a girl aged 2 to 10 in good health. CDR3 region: CSARDRGLAGGPSYNEQFF. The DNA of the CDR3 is TGCAGTGCTAGAGACCGGGGACTAGCGGGGGGGCCATCCTACAATGAGCAGTTCTTC.